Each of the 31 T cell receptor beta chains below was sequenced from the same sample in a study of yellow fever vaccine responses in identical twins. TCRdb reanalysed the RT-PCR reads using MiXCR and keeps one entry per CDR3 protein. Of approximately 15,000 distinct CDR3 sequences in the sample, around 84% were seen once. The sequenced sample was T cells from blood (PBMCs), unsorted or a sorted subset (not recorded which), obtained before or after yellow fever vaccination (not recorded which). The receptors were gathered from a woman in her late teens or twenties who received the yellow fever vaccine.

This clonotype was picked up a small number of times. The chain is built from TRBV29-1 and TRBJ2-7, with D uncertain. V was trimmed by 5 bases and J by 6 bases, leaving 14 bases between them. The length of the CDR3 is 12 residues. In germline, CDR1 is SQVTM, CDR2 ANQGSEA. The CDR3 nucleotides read TGCAGCGTTTGGGTAGGATCGACCGAGCAGTACTTC. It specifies CSVWVGSTEQYF.

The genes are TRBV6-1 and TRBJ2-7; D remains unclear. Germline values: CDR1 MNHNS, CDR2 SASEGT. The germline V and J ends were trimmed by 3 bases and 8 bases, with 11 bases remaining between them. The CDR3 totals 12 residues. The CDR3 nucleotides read TGTGCCAGCAGTGATGGGCAGGTTAAGCAGTACGTC. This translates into CASSDGQVKQYV.

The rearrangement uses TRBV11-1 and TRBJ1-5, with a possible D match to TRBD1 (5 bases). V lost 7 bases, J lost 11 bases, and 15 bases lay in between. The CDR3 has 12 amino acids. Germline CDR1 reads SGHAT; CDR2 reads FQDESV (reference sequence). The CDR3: CASTMGGGTQHF. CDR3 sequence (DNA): TGTGCCAGCACCATGGGGGGAGGGACCCAGCATTTT.

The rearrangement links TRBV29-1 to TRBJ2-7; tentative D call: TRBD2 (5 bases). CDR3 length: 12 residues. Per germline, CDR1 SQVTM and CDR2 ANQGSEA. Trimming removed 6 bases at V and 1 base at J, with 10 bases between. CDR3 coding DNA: TGCAGCGTGGAGGATGGGTCCTACGAGCAGTACTTC. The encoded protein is CSVEDGSYEQYF.

CDR3 DNA sequence: TGTGCCATCAGTGACGGACAGAACACTGAAGCTTTCTTT. This sequence encodes CAISDGQNTEAFF. The chain has TRBV10-3 and TRBJ1-1; perhaps TRBD1 as D (5 bases). The V gene's germline CDR1 is ENHRY and CDR2 SYGVKD. Trimming shortened V by 3 bases and J by 1 base, and 6 bases separated the two germline ends. CDR3 length: 13 residues.

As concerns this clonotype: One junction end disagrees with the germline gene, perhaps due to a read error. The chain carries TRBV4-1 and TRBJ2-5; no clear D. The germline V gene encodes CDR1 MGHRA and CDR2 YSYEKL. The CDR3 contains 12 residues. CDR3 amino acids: CASSQVQGTQYF. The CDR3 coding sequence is TGCGCCAGCAGCCAAGTTCAAGGGACCCAGTACTTC.

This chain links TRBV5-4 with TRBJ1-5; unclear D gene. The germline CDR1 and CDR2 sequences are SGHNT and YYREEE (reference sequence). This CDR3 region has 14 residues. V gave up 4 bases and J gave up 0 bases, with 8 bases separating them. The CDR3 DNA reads TGTGCCAGCAGCGTGGGGTCTAGCAATCAGCCCCAGCATTTT. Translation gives CASSVGSSNQPQHF.

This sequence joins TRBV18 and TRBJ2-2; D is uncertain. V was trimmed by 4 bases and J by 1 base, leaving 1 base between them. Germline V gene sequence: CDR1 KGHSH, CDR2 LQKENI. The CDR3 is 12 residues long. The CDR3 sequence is CASSLNTGELFF. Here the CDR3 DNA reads TGTGCCAGCTCACTGAACACCGGGGAGCTGTTTTTT.

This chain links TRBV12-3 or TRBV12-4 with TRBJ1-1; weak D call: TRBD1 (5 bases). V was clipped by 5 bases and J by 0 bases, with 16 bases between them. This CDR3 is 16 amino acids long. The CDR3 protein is CASSPPGRMMNTEAFF. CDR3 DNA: TGTGCCAGCAGTCCCCCGGGACGAATGATGAACACTGAAGCTTTCTTT.

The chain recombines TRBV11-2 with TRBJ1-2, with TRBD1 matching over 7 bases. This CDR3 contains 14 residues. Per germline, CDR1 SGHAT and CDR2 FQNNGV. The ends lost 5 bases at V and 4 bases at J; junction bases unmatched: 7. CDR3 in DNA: TGTGCCAGCAGCGGTAGACAGGGTGCCTATGGCTACACCTTC. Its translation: CASSGRQGAYGYTF.

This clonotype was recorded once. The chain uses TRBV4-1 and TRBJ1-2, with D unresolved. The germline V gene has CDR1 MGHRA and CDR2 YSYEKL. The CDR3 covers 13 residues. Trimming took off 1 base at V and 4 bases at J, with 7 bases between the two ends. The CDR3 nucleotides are TGCGCCAGCAGCCAAGCCCGCTTCTATGGCTACACCTTC. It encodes CASSQARFYGYTF.

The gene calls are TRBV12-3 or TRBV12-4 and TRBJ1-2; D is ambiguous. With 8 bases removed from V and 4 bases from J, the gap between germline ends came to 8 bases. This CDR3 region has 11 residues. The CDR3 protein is CASGRAYGYTF. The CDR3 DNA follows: TGTGCCAGCGGACGAGCCTATGGCTACACCTTC.

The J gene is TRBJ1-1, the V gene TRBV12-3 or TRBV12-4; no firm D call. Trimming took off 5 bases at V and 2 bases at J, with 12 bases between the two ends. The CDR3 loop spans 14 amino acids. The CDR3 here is CASSKGVINTEAFF. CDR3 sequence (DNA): TGTGCCAGCAGTAAAGGCGTAATTAACACTGAAGCTTTCTTT.

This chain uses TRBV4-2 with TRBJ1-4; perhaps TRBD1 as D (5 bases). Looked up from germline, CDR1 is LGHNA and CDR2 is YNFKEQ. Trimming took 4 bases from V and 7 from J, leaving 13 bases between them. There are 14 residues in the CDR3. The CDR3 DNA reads TGTGCCAGCAGCCTCGGCGGGGGGGTTGAAAAACTGTTTTTT. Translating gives CASSLGGGVEKLFF.

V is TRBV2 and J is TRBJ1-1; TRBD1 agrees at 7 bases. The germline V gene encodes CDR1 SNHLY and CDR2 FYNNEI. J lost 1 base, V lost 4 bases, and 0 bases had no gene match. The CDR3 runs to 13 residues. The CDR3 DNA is TGTGCCAGCAGTGGACAGGGGAACACTGAAGCTTTCTTT. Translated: CASSGQGNTEAFF.

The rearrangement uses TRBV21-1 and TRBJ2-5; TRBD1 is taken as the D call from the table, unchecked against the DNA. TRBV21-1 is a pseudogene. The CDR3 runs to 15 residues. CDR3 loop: CASSKPRRPQETQYF. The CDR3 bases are TGTGCCAGCAGCAAGCCTAGGCGCCCCCAAGAGACCCAGTACTTC.

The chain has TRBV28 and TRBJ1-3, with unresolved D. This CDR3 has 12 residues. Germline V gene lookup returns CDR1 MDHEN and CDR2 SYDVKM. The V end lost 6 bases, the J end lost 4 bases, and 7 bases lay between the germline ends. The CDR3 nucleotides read TGTGCCAGCAGGAATTTAGGAAACACCATATATTTT. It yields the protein CASRNLGNTIYF. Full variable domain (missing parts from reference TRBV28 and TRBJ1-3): DVKVTQSSRYLVKRTGEKVFLECVQDMDHENMFWYRQDPGLGLRLIYFSYDVKMKEKGDIPEGYSVSREKKERFSLILESASTNQTSMYLCASRNLGNTIYFGEGSWLTVV.

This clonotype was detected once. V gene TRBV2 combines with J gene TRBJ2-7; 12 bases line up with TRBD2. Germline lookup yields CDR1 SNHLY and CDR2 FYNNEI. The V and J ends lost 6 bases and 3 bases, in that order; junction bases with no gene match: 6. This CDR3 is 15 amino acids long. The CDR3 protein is CASRATSGSFYEQYF. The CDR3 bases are TGTGCCAGCAGGGCGACTAGCGGGAGTTTCTACGAGCAGTACTTC.

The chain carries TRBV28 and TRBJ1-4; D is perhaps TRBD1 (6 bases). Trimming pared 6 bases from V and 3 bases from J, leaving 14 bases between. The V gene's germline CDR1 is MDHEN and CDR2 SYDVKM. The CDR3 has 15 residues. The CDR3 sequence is CASRNPGAPNEKLFF. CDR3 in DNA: TGTGCCAGCAGAAACCCGGGGGCCCCTAATGAAAAACTGTTTTTT.

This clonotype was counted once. The CDR3 is CSARDRAWNGNTIYF. CDR3 bases: TGCAGTGCTAGGGACAGGGCCTGGAATGGGAACACCATATATTTT. The chain employs TRBV20-1 and TRBJ1-3; 8 nucleotides match TRBD1. This CDR3 spans 15 amino acids. Germline trimming cut 3 bases from V and 7 bases from J; bases unmatched to any gene: 11. Germline V gene data show CDR1 as DFQATT and CDR2 as SNEGSKA (reference sequence).

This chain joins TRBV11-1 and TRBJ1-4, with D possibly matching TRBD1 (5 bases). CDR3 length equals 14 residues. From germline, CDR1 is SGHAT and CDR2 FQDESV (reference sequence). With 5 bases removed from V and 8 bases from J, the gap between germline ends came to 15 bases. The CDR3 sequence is CASSRDRSSEKLFF. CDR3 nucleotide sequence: TGTGCCAGCAGCCGCGACAGATCCTCCGAAAAACTGTTTTTT.

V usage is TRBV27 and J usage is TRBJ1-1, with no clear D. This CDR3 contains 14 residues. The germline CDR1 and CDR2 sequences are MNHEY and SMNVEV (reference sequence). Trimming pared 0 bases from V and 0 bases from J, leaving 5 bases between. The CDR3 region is CASSLSTLNTEAFF. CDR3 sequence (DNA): TGTGCCAGCAGTTTATCAACCTTGAACACTGAAGCTTTCTTT.

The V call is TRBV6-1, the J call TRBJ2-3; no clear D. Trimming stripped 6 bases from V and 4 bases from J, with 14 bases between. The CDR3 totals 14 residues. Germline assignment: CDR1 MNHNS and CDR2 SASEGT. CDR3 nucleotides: TGTGCCAGCAGCCCCCAAGGCGTCGCAGATACGCAGTATTTT. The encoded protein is CASSPQGVADTQYF.

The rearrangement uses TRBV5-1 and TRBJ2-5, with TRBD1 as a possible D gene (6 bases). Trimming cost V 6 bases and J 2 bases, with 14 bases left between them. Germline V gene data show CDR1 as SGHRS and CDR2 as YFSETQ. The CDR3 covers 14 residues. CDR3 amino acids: CASTLGAGQETQYF. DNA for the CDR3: TGCGCCAGCACCCTGGGGGCCGGTCAAGAGACCCAGTACTTC.

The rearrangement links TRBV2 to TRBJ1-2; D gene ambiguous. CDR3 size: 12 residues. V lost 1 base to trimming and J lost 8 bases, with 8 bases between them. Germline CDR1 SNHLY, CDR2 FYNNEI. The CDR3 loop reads CASSEVGGGYTF. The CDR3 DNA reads TGTGCCAGCAGTGAAGTCGGCGGCGGCTACACCTTC.

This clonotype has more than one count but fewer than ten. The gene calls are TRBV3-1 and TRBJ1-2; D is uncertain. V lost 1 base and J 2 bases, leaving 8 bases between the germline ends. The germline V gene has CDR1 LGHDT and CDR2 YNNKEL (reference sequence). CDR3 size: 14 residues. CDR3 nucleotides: TGTGCCAGCAGCCAAGGGGCCCAGAACTATGGCTACACCTTC. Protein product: CASSQGAQNYGYTF. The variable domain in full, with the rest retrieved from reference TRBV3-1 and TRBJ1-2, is DTAVSQTPKYLVTQMGNDKSIKCEQNLGHDTMYWYKQDSKKFLKIMFSYNNKELIINETVPNRFSPKSPDKAHLNLHINSLELGDSAVYFCASSQGAQNYGYTFGSGTRLTVV.

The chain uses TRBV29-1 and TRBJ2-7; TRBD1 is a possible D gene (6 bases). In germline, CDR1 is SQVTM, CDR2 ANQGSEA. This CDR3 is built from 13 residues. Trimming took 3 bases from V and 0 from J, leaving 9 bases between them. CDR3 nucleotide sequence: TGCAGCGTTGAGTGGGACAACTCCTACGAGCAGTACTTC. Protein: CSVEWDNSYEQYF.

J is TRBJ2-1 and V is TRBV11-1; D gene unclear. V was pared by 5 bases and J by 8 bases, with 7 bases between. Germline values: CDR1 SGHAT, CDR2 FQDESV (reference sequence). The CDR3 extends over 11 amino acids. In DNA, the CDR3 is TGTGCCAGCAGCCGGCAGGATGAGCAGTTCTTC. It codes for CASSRQDEQFF. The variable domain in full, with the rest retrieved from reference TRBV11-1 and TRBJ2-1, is EAEVAQSPRYKITEKSQAVAFWCDPISGHATLYWYRQILGQGPELLVQFQDESVVDDSQLPKDRFSAERLKGVDSTLKIQPAELGDSAMYLCASSRQDEQFFGPGTRLTVL.

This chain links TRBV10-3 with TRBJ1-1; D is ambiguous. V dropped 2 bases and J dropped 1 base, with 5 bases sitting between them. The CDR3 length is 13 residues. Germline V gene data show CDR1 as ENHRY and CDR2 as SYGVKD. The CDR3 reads CAISEKENTEAFF. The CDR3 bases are TGTGCCATCAGTGAGAAGGAGAACACTGAAGCTTTCTTT.

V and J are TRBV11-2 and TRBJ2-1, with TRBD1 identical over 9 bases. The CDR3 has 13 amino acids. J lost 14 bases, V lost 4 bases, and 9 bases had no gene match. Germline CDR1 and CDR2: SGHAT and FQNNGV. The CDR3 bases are TGTGCCAGCAGCTCCGGACAGGGGATCCGAGAGTTCTTC. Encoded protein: CASSSGQGIREFF. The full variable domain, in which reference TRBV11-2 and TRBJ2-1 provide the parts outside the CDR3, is EAGVAQSPRYKIIEKRQSVAFWCNPISGHATLYWYQQILGQGPKLLIQFQNNGVVDDSQLPKDRFSAERLKGVDSTLKIQPAKLEDSAVYLCASSSGQGIREFFGPGTRLTVL.

The CDR3 DNA follows: TGTGCCAGCAGCGAAACAGGGACTTCTGGCTACACCTTC. This translates into CASSETGTSGYTF. The chain combines TRBV11-3 with TRBJ1-2; D perhaps matches TRBD1 (6 bases). V was trimmed by 5 bases and J by 7 bases, leaving 14 bases between them. Per germline, CDR1 SGHNT and CDR2 YENEEA. The CDR3 covers 13 residues. Supplemented by reference TRBV11-3 and TRBJ1-2, the full variable domain reads EAGVVQSPRYKIIEKKQPVAFWCNPISGHNTLYWYLQNLGQGPELLIRYENEEAVDDSQLPKDRFSAERLKGVDSTLKIQPAELGDSAVYLCASSETGTSGYTFGSGTRLTVV.